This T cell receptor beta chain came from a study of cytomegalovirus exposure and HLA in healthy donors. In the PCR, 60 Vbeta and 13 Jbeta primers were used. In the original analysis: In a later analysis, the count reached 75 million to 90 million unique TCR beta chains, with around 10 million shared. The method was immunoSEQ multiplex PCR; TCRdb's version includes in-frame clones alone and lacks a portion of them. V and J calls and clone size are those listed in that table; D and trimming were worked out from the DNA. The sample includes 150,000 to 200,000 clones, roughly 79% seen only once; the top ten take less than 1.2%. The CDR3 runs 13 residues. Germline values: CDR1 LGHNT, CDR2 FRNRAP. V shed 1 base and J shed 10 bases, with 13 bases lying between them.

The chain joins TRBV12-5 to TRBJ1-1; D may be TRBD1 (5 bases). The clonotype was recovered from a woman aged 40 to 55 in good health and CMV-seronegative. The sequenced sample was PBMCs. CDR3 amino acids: CASGLGGGDGAFF. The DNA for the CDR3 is TGTGCTAGTGGTTTGGGGGGGGGTGACGGAGCTTTCTTT.